This T cell receptor beta chain stems from a study of T cell repertoires in cytomegalovirus infection. Germline CDR1 SGHVS, CDR2 FQNEAQ. With 5 bases removed from V and 5 bases from J, the gap between germline ends came to 13 bases. This CDR3 is built from 14 residues. TCRdb fed the reads into MiXCR, producing one record per CDR3 protein. This sample has around 570,000 distinct CDR3 sequences; approximately 40% occur once, and the top ten carry roughly 50%. This clonotype appeared many times. As yet, its antigen is unknown. J is TRBJ2-1 and V is TRBV7-8; D may match TRBD1 or TRBD2 (5 bases each). Material: cultured PBMCs, obtained from culture after CMV antigen stimulation. The clonotype originates from a human donor in good health (CMV status not recorded). Some clones in this sample may be carry-over from other donors' samples. In DNA, the CDR3 is TGTGCCAGCAGCCTCGGGGTGGGGCACAATGAGCAGTTCTTC. This gives the protein CASSLGVGHNEQFF.